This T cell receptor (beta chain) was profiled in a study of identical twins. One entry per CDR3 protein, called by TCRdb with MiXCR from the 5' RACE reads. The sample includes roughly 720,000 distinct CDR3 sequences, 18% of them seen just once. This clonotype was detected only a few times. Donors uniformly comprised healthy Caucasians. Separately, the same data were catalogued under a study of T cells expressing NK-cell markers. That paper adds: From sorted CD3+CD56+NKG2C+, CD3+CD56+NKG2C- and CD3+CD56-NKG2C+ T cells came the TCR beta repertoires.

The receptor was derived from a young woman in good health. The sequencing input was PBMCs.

The CDR3 region has the DNA TGCGCCAGCAGCCCGGGTAGCGGGTCTCGGAATGAGCAGTTCTTC. Protein: CASSPGSGSRNEQFF. The chain joins TRBV5-1 to TRBJ2-1, with TRBD2 matching 7 bases. The CDR3 is 15 amino acids. V was clipped by 4 bases and J by 7 bases; unmatched bases: 11. Per germline, CDR1 SGHRS and CDR2 YFSETQ.